This T cell receptor (beta chain) was captured in a study of blood T cell repertoires in COVID-19. Original methodology: Reference gene primers were amplified, and this amplification served to estimate nucleated cell counts. Generated by immunoSEQ multiplex PCR, the TCRdb table keeps only in-frame clones and is missing some. V, J and clone size are those of that table, while D and trimming were read from the DNA. The table has about 360,000 clones, approximately 88% seen once. Trimming left V 0 bases short and J 4 bases short, with 12 bases between. This CDR3 is built from 15 residues. Germline V gives CDR1 SGHTS, CDR2 YDEGEE.

The chain combines TRBV5-8 with TRBJ2-3, with D perhaps TRBD2 (6 bases). This TCR came from a woman aged 35 to 49 with acute COVID-19. Material: PBMCs or T cells enriched from blood (not recorded which). Here the CDR3 reads CASSLAGGLADTQYF. CDR3 DNA sequence: TGTGCCAGCAGCTTGGCTGGAGGGTTGGCAGATACGCAGTATTTT.